These T cell receptor beta chains were read from a single sample in a study of CD8 T cells in ankylosing spondylitis. TCRdb independently ran MiXCR on the 5' RACE reads; one entry per CDR3 protein. The repertoire holds around 120,000 distinct CDR3 sequences, with around 24% as singletons. The sequenced sample consisted of synovial fluid, either unsorted or a sorted T cell fraction (not recorded which). These receptor sequences come from a male donor with ankylosing spondylitis. Each CDR3 is given with its conserved first and last residue. D genes are given only for firm matches. Part of the rows lack a size; the others show once, few, many or a class for expanded clones.

clone_size: .; v_call: TRBV20-1; j_call: TRBJ2-1; d_call: .; cdr3_nt: TGCAGTGTTGTTGACTATGAGCAGTTCTTC; cdr3_aa: CSVVDYEQFF
clone_size: few; v_call: TRBV5-1; j_call: TRBJ2-2; d_call: TRBD1; cdr3_nt: TGCGCCAGCAGAATAGGGACAGGGGGCGAGGACACCGGGGAGCTGTTTTTT; cdr3_aa: CASRIGTGGEDTGELFF
clone_size: .; v_call: TRBV11-2; j_call: TRBJ2-1; d_call: TRBD1; cdr3_nt: TGTGCCAGCCTCTTTGAAGGACAGGGGTTCGGTGAGCAGTTCTTC; cdr3_aa: CASLFEGQGFGEQFF
clone_size: few; v_call: TRBV20-1; j_call: TRBJ2-1; d_call: .; cdr3_nt: TGCAGTGCTAGAGGCCCCGGGACCCCCCAGTTCTTC; cdr3_aa: CSARGPGTPQFF
clone_size: many; v_call: TRBV12-3/TRBV12-4; j_call: TRBJ1-3; d_call: .; cdr3_nt: TGTGCCAGCAGTTTATCGGGGAGTGGAAACACCATATATTTT; cdr3_aa: CASSLSGSGNTIYF
clone_size: .; v_call: TRBV5-6; j_call: TRBJ1-6; d_call: .; cdr3_nt: TGTGCCAGCAGCTTGGATCGAAGGAAAGGCAATTCACCCCTCCACTTT; cdr3_aa: CASSLDRRKGNSPLHF
clone_size: few; v_call: TRBV7-9; j_call: TRBJ1-6; d_call: .; cdr3_nt: TGTGCCAGCAGCTCGACGGCGAGCTCCTATAATTCACCCCTCCACTTT; cdr3_aa: CASSSTASSYNSPLHF
clone_size: .; v_call: TRBV7-9; j_call: TRBJ2-1; d_call: TRBD2; cdr3_nt: TGTGCCAGCAGCTCCTCTAGCGGGAGGGTTTCCTACAATGAGCAGTTCTTC; cdr3_aa: CASSSSSGRVSYNEQFF
clone_size: .; v_call: TRBV12-3/TRBV12-4; j_call: TRBJ1-4; d_call: .; cdr3_nt: TGTGCCAGCACCTCCATCGCAACTAATGAAAAACTGTTTTTT; cdr3_aa: CASTSIATNEKLFF
clone_size: .; v_call: TRBV3-1; j_call: TRBJ2-1; d_call: TRBD2; cdr3_nt: TGTGCCAGCAGCCAAGATAGCGGGAGGGACAATGAGCAGTTCTTC; cdr3_aa: CASSQDSGRDNEQFF
clone_size: many; v_call: TRBV7-2; j_call: TRBJ2-3; d_call: .; cdr3_nt: TGTGCCAGCAGCCGTAGTGGGTCCCGCACAGATACGCAGTATTTT; cdr3_aa: CASSRSGSRTDTQYF
clone_size: many; v_call: TRBV5-1; j_call: TRBJ2-5; d_call: .; cdr3_nt: TGCGCCAGCAGCTATTTGTCTGGTGAGGCCCAGTACTTC; cdr3_aa: CASSYLSGEAQYF
clone_size: .; v_call: TRBV7-9; j_call: TRBJ2-2; d_call: TRBD1; cdr3_nt: TGTGCCAGCAGCCGAAGGGGACAGGTGAACACCGGGGAGCTGTTTTTT; cdr3_aa: CASSRRGQVNTGELFF
clone_size: few; v_call: TRBV20-1; j_call: TRBJ1-1; d_call: .; cdr3_nt: TGCAGTGCTAAAGGGGGAGAGAACACTGAAGCTTTCTTT; cdr3_aa: CSAKGGENTEAFF
clone_size: .; v_call: TRBV11-2; j_call: TRBJ2-1; d_call: .; cdr3_nt: TGTGCCAGCAGCTTAGATCCACTAAGCTGCTGGCACAGAGAGTTCTTC; cdr3_aa: CASSLDPLSCWHREFF
clone_size: .; v_call: TRBV6-1; j_call: TRBJ2-7; d_call: TRBD1; cdr3_nt: TGTGCCAGCAGTGAAGGGGGGACAGTCTACGAGCAGTACTTC; cdr3_aa: CASSEGGTVYEQYF
clone_size: many; v_call: TRBV18; j_call: TRBJ2-1; d_call: .; cdr3_nt: TGTGCCAGCTCACCAGGTGGGGGTGAGCAGTTCTTC; cdr3_aa: CASSPGGGEQFF
clone_size: .; v_call: TRBV7-9; j_call: TRBJ1-2; d_call: TRBD1; cdr3_nt: TGTGCCAGCAGCTTTTCCCAAGGGGGCGGTAGCTATGGCTACACCTTC; cdr3_aa: CASSFSQGGGSYGYTF
clone_size: many; v_call: TRBV4-1; j_call: TRBJ1-1; d_call: .; cdr3_nt: TGCGCCAGCAGCCAGGGATGGGGGTATGAAGCTTTCTTT; cdr3_aa: CASSQGWGYEAFF
clone_size: .; v_call: TRBV7-9; j_call: TRBJ2-2; d_call: .; cdr3_nt: TGTGCCAGCAGTCGGGACCCCCGGGACGGGGAGCTGTTTTTT; cdr3_aa: CASSRDPRDGELFF
clone_size: .; v_call: TRBV15; j_call: TRBJ2-5; d_call: .; cdr3_nt: TGTGCCACCAGCAGAGATCAAGAGACCCAGTACTTC; cdr3_aa: CATSRDQETQYF
clone_size: few; v_call: TRBV6-1; j_call: TRBJ2-1; d_call: TRBD2; cdr3_nt: TGTGCCAGCAGGGGGTCGGGACTAGCGGGAGACAATGAGCAGTTCTTC; cdr3_aa: CASRGSGLAGDNEQFF